Here is one T cell receptor (beta chain) with its context. The antigen is not known. The method was immunoSEQ multiplex PCR; TCRdb's version includes in-frame clones alone and lacks a portion of them. The table lists around 150,000 clones, approximately 90% of them singletons, with under 4% in the top ten. CDR3 length equals 13 residues. In germline, CDR1 is SGHRS, CDR2 YFSETQ. Trimming took off 2 bases at V and 4 bases at J, with 9 bases between the two ends. The data stem from a study of T cell responses to AZD1222 COVID-19 vaccine. General study results and limits: In the spike-specific TCR repertoire, nearly half reportedly target unmutated variant regions.

This sample comprised peripheral blood, obtained 28 days after the second AZD1222 dose. This rearrangement joins TRBV5-1 to TRBJ1-1; D not certain. The TCR comes from an adult who received the AZD1222 COVID-19 vaccine. The CDR3 is CASSLWGGTEAFF. The CDR3, as DNA: TGCGCCAGCAGCTTATGGGGTGGCACTGAAGCTTTCTTT.